This is a list of T cell receptor beta chains from one sample in a study. TCRdb reprocessed the RT-PCR reads via MiXCR and lists one record per CDR3 protein. Here the sample spans hundreds of thousands of distinct CDR3 sequences, more than 13% being singletons. The sequencing input was memory CD4+ T cells from blood. The receptors were gathered from a female donor in good health, serving as a healthy control. CDR3s include the opening cysteine and the closing phenylalanine or tryptophan. A D gene is named only where the DNA matches it firmly. A clone size is listed for some rows: how often the clone was seen (once, few, many), or a class if it is expanded.

V,J,size,D,CDR3,DNA
TRBV4-3,TRBJ1-2,few,TRBD1,CASSRDPGQGYGYTF,TGCGCCAGCAGCCGAGACCCGGGACAGGGTTATGGCTACACCTTC
TRBV27,TRBJ1-2,few,-,CASRKGRVGYTF,TGTGCCAGCAGGAAAGGGAGGGTTGGCTACACCTTC
TRBV4-3,TRBJ2-3,many,-,CASSQDRETGTDTQYF,TGCGCCAGCAGCCAAGATCGGGAGACAGGCACAGATACGCAGTATTTT
TRBV28,TRBJ2-7,-,-,CASSLRGTITYEQYF,TGTGCCAGCAGCTTGAGGGGGACAATCACCTACGAGCAGTACTTC
TRBV12-3/TRBV12-4,TRBJ1-5,few,-,CATDPGTTRSNQPQHF,TGTGCCACCGACCCAGGGACAACGCGGAGCAATCAGCCCCAGCATTTT
TRBV20-1,TRBJ2-1,few,TRBD2,CSARAPGLATNEQFF,TGCAGTGCTAGAGCTCCGGGACTAGCGACAAATGAGCAGTTCTTC
TRBV6-1,TRBJ2-1,-,TRBD2,CASSGPGLGSHEQFF,TGTGCCAGCAGTGGCCCGGGACTAGGATCCCATGAGCAGTTCTTC
TRBV12-3/TRBV12-4,TRBJ2-1,many,TRBD2,CASSLAAGAPYNEQFF,TGTGCCAGCAGTTTAGCGGCGGGAGCCCCCTACAATGAGCAGTTCTTC
TRBV7-2,TRBJ2-7,-,-,CASTFYSSSYEQYF,TGTGCCAGCACCTTCTACTCGTCGTCCTACGAGCAGTACTTC
TRBV3-1,TRBJ1-1,few,-,CASSQAGTLNTEAFF,TGTGCCAGCAGCCAAGCCGGGACACTAAACACTGAAGCTTTCTTT
TRBV4-1,TRBJ1-2,few,-,CASSQDLQGNYGYTF,TGCGCCAGCAGCCAAGACTTACAGGGAAACTATGGCTACACCTTC
TRBV27,TRBJ2-7,many,-,CASSLSGALFYEQYF,TGTGCCAGCAGTTTATCCGGGGCCCTATTCTACGAGCAGTACTTC
TRBV28,TRBJ1-4,many,-,CASSPSGSYWNEKLFF,TGTGCCAGCAGTCCATCCGGATCTTATTGGAATGAAAAACTGTTTTTT
TRBV27,TRBJ1-1,few,-,CASSPRRLGVDTEAFF,TGTGCCAGCAGTCCCCGGCGGCTGGGGGTGGACACTGAAGCTTTCTTT
TRBV14,TRBJ2-5,-,-,CASSHRGTGQTQYF,TGTGCCAGCAGCCATCGCGGGACGGGACAGACCCAGTACTTC
TRBV7-8,TRBJ2-3,-,TRBD1,CASSSGQVLTDTQYF,TGTGCCAGCAGCTCCGGACAGGTCCTCACAGATACGCAGTATTTT
TRBV10-2,TRBJ2-3,few,TRBD1,CASSDSLRGRYGTDTQYF,TGCGCCAGCAGTGATAGCCTCAGGGGGCGATACGGGACAGATACGCAGTATTTT
TRBV29-1,TRBJ1-2,many,TRBD1,CSVGAGTGHGYTF,TGCAGCGTTGGTGCCGGGACAGGGCATGGCTACACCTTC
TRBV3-1,TRBJ2-7,few,-,CASSPLTTSYEQYF,TGTGCCAGCAGCCCCCTGACTACCTCCTACGAGCAGTACTTC
TRBV12-3/TRBV12-4,TRBJ2-3,many,-,CASSLGNTDTQYF,TGTGCCAGCAGCTTAGGGAACACAGATACGCAGTATTTT
TRBV20-1,TRBJ2-7,few,-,CSANQRASYEQYF,TGCAGTGCTAACCAGCGGGCCTCCTACGAGCAGTACTTC
TRBV3-1,TRBJ2-7,few,-,CASSQNIGADEQYF,TGTGCCAGCAGCCAGAACATCGGGGCTGACGAGCAGTACTTC
TRBV4-1,TRBJ2-2,many,TRBD2,CASSQRVGTSGRAVWAGELFF,TGCGCCAGCAGCCAAAGGGTTGGGACTAGCGGGAGGGCCGTTTGGGCCGGGGAGCTGTTTTTT
TRBV29-1,TRBJ2-2,many,TRBD1,CSAGGDRAGELFF,TGCAGCGCTGGAGGGGACAGGGCCGGGGAGCTGTTTTTT
TRBV29-1,TRBJ2-2,few,TRBD1,CSVAAGGVNTGELFF,TGCAGCGTTGCTGCAGGGGGCGTAAACACCGGGGAGCTGTTTTTT
TRBV5-1,TRBJ1-1,-,-,CASSLLGGKAEAFF,TGCGCCAGCAGCTTGTTGGGGGGAAAGGCTGAAGCTTTCTTT
TRBV20-1,TRBJ1-6,-,-,CSASPGRENSPLHF,TGCAGCGCTTCCCCGGGGCGGGAGAATTCACCCCTCCACTTT
TRBV10-3,TRBJ2-1,many,-,CAISQGPNGYNEQFF,TGTGCCATCAGCCAGGGACCCAACGGCTACAATGAGCAGTTCTTC
TRBV7-2,TRBJ2-1,many,-,CASSLMGNEQFF,TGTGCCAGCAGCTTAATGGGAAATGAGCAGTTCTTC
TRBV7-3,TRBJ2-3,few,-,CASSPSGDVTDTQYF,TGTGCCAGCAGCCCCTCGGGGGATGTAACAGATACGCAGTATTTT
TRBV20-1,TRBJ1-5,-,-,CSARVSGQPQHF,TGCAGTGCTAGAGTCTCCGGTCAGCCCCAGCATTTT
TRBV12-3/TRBV12-4,TRBJ2-3,few,TRBD2,CASSASGGRDTQYF,TGTGCCAGCAGTGCTAGCGGGGGCCGGGATACGCAGTATTTT
TRBV20-1,TRBJ2-1,-,-,CSASGSPHNEQFF,TGCAGTGCTAGTGGGAGCCCCCACAATGAGCAGTTCTTC
TRBV12-5,TRBJ2-5,few,-,CASGLVPSREETQYF,TGTGCTAGTGGTTTGGTACCGAGCAGGGAGGAGACCCAGTACTTC
TRBV3-1,TRBJ1-1,-,-,CASSQRGSYTEAFF,TGTGCCAGCAGCCAAAGGGGTTCCTACACTGAAGCTTTCTTT
TRBV10-3,TRBJ2-3,many,-,CAIRRGSSTDTQYF,TGTGCCATCAGGAGGGGCTCCAGCACAGATACGCAGTATTTT
TRBV7-2,TRBJ2-3,-,TRBD2,CASSRLAGGSDTQYF,TGTGCCAGCAGCCGCCTAGCGGGAGGGTCAGATACGCAGTATTTT
TRBV20-1,TRBJ2-3,many,-,CSARDAAGPGGTDTQYF,TGCAGTGCTAGAGATGCGGCGGGACCCGGCGGCACAGATACGCAGTATTTT
TRBV12-3/TRBV12-4,TRBJ1-1,few,TRBD1,CASSSGAGQGNTEAFF,TGTGCCAGCAGTTCCGGGGCGGGACAGGGGAACACTGAAGCTTTCTTT